This T cell receptor (beta chain) was retrieved from a study of shared clonotypes between healthy human individuals. The study's findings and limits: Generally, estimated richness proved larger in naive subsets than it did in memory subsets. Shared across several donors were around 5% of the naive CD4 clonotypes. When compared with the clonotypes that were shared by all four sorted-subset donors, the non-shared clonotypes turned out to have lower generation probabilities. Sharing of clonotypes among donors was expected to vary with sequencing depth.

Method: immunoSEQ multiplex PCR; TCRdb's copy keeps in-frame clones and lacks some. The profile shows 2 million to 2.5 million clones, over 85% of them singletons. Unmatched junction bases numbered 11, after V lost 5 bases and J lost 2 bases. Germline values: CDR1 MDHEN, CDR2 SYDVKM. This CDR3 comprises 17 residues. As concerns this clone: Its matching antigen is unknown.

The TCR comes from a man between 18 and 35 years old in good health. Some clones in this sample may be carry-over from other donors' samples. The source material was naive CD4+ T cells from PBMCs. Subset indicated: CD45RA+ positively selected. This chain connects TRBV28 to TRBJ2-3; 9 positions match TRBD2. The CDR3 region is CASSMGGASGATDTQYF. The CDR3 coding sequence is TGTGCCAGCAGTATGGGGGGGGCTAGCGGGGCCACAGATACGCAGTATTTT.